These 29 T cell receptor beta chains share one sample of origin, sequenced in a study of technical replicates of blood from several donors. Libraries were prepared by immunoSEQ multiplex PCR; TCRdb keeps only in-frame clonotypes and omits some of them. This sample has some 68,000 clones; nearly 97% occur once, and the top ten carry 0.24%. Sequenced material: T cells isolated from PBMCs. The receptor source for this set is a human donor in good health.

The V and J genes are TRBV5-4 and TRBJ2-1; 8 bases align to TRBD2. The V gene's germline CDR1 is SGHNT and CDR2 YYREEE (reference sequence). The CDR3 is made up of 16 amino acids. Trimming took 4 bases from V and 6 from J; bases not matched to a gene: 12. The CDR3 sequence is CASSPEVLAGINEQFF. The CDR3 nucleotides are TGTGCCAGCAGCCCCGAGGTTTTAGCGGGGATCAATGAGCAGTTCTTC.

This rearrangement joins TRBV25-1 to TRBJ2-1; D possibly corresponds to TRBD2 (5 bases). V lost 8 bases, J lost 3 bases, and 20 bases lay in between. The germline V gene encodes CDR1 MGHDK and CDR2 SYGVNS. The CDR3 contains 16 residues. CDR3 residues: CASAGGLSLFYNEQFF. In nucleotides, the CDR3 is TGTGCCAGCGCGGGCGGCCTTAGCCTATTCTACAATGAGCAGTTCTTC.

This clone was found once. V is TRBV6-5 and J is TRBJ2-3, with TRBD2 matching 7 bases. Germline assignment: CDR1 MNHEY and CDR2 SVGAGI. J was trimmed by 5 bases and V by 5 bases; bases with no gene match: 4. This CDR3 contains 13 residues. CDR3 in amino acids: CASSTIAGDTQYF. CDR3 nucleotide sequence: TGTGCCAGCAGTACAATAGCGGGAGATACGCAGTATTTT.

The V and J genes are TRBV5-6 and TRBJ2-3; 13 nucleotides agree with TRBD2. Germline CDR1 and CDR2: SGHDT and YYEEEE. V shed 4 bases, J shed 5 bases, and the junction held 4 bases outside the gene matches. This CDR3 region has 15 residues. The CDR3 protein is CASSPGLAGVDTQYF. The CDR3 bases are TGTGCCAGCAGCCCAGGACTAGCGGGAGTAGATACGCAGTATTTT.

The V gene is TRBV2, the J gene TRBJ1-2; 9 bases are shared with TRBD1. V gave up 6 bases and J gave up 5 bases; unmatched junction bases: 4. CDR1 is SNHLY and CDR2 is FYNNEI in the germline V gene. CDR3 length: 13 residues. In nucleotides, the CDR3 is TGTGCCAGCAGAGCCGGGACAGGGTATGGCTACACCTTC. This sequence encodes CASRAGTGYGYTF.

The J gene is TRBJ1-5, the V gene TRBV11-2; D is unresolved. V was trimmed by 5 bases and J by 6 bases, leaving 14 bases between them. This CDR3 has 14 amino acids. Per germline, CDR1 SGHAT and CDR2 FQNNGV. The CDR3, as DNA: TGTGCCAGCAGCCATCCAACCCGGTTTCAGCCCCAGCATTTT. It translates to CASSHPTRFQPQHF.

The gene calls are TRBV7-3 and TRBJ2-2; 10 bases fit TRBD2. CDR1 SGHTA and CDR2 FQGTGA come from the germline V gene. The V segment lost 2 bases and the J segment 6 bases; nucleotides outside the gene matches: 3. The CDR3 extends over 15 amino acids. CDR3 bases: TGTGCCAGCAGCTTACAGCGGGGGGGCTCCGGGGAGCTGTTTTTT. Protein: CASSLQRGGSGELFF.

The V and J genes are TRBV6-5 and TRBJ2-7, with 8 bases identical to TRBD1. This CDR3 region has 16 residues. The trim removed 0 bases at V and 4 bases at J, leaving 8 bases unmatched. CDR1 is MNHEY, CDR2 SVGAGI, per germline. CDR3 sequence: CASSYSAGTGRYEQYF. In DNA, the CDR3 is TGTGCCAGCAGTTACTCGGCCGGGACAGGACGTTACGAGCAGTACTTC.

The chain uses TRBV25-1 and TRBJ1-2; 10 bases line up with TRBD1. The CDR3 runs 15 residues. J lost 3 bases, V lost 2 bases, and 3 bases had no gene match. In germline, CDR1 is MGHDK, CDR2 SYGVNS. CDR3 nucleotide sequence: TGTGCCAGCAGTGAAACGGGACAGGGGTACTATGGCTACACCTTC. Translating gives CASSETGQGYYGYTF.

The V and J genes are TRBV14 and TRBJ2-1; 8 bases align to TRBD2. Germline CDR1 reads SGHDN; CDR2 reads FVKESK. The CDR3 has 16 amino acids. Trimming removed 4 bases from V and 3 bases from J; junction bases left unmatched: 8. CDR3 nucleotide sequence: TGTGCCAGCAGCCCAGATAGCGGGACCCTCTACAATGAGCAGTTCTTC. Its translation: CASSPDSGTLYNEQFF.

The genes are TRBV28 and TRBJ2-7; possibly TRBD1 for D (6 bases). This CDR3 has 15 residues. V gave up 3 bases and J gave up 2 bases, with 14 bases separating them. CDR1 is MDHEN and CDR2 is SYDVKM in the germline V gene. The CDR3 region has the DNA TGTGCCAGCAGTTTCGCCGGGACACCACCCTACGAGCAGTACTTC. It yields the protein CASSFAGTPPYEQYF.

The J gene is TRBJ2-3, the V gene TRBV5-1; D might be TRBD1 (5 bases). This CDR3 has 15 residues. Trimming shortened V by 1 base and J by 5 bases, and 14 bases separated the two germline ends. Germline lookup yields CDR1 SGHRS and CDR2 YFSETQ. The CDR3 nucleotides read TGCGCCAGCAGCTTGTTCGGACAACGACTAGATACGCAGTATTTT. Residues: CASSLFGQRLDTQYF.

Only a few counts were recorded for this clone. This sequence joins TRBV19 and TRBJ2-7; 7 bases are shared with TRBD1. The length of the CDR3 is 14 residues. CDR1 and CDR2 (germline): LNHDA, SQIVND (reference sequence). V was pared by 3 bases and J by 1 base, with 3 bases of the junction left unmatched. The chain's CDR3 is CASSIQTGSYEQYF. The DNA for the CDR3 is TGTGCCAGTAGTATCCAGACAGGGTCCTACGAGCAGTACTTC.

This chain links TRBV30 with TRBJ2-7; 7 nucleotides agree with TRBD1. Per germline, CDR1 GTSNPN and CDR2 SVGIG (reference sequence). The CDR3 sequence is 12 residues long. V shed 7 bases and J 2 bases; nucleotides not matched to a gene: 5. This CDR3 is CASRDRTYEQYF. The CDR3 bases are TGTGCCTCCCGGGACAGAACCTACGAGCAGTACTTC.

V usage is TRBV10-3 and J usage is TRBJ2-3; 7 bases line up with TRBD1. The ends lost 0 bases at V and 1 base at J; junction bases unmatched: 1. CDR3 length equals 15 residues. CDR1 is ENHRY and CDR2 is SYGVKD in the germline V gene. The CDR3 nucleotides are TGTGCCATCAGTGAGTCTGACAGGGGCACAGATACGCAGTATTTT. The encoded protein is CAISESDRGTDTQYF.

The chain links TRBV28 to TRBJ2-1, with TRBD1 matching 9 bases. This CDR3 comprises 17 residues. CDR1 and CDR2 from the germline V gene are MDHEN and SYDVKM. Trimming at V came to 5 bases and at J to 1 base, leaving 9 bases not matched to a gene. The CDR3 region has the DNA TGTGCCAGCAGTGGCGTTACAGGGGGCGCGTCCTACAATGAGCAGTTCTTC. Residues: CASSGVTGGASYNEQFF.

The V and J genes are TRBV25-1 and TRBJ1-2, with D unclear. Germline V lookup: CDR1 MGHDK, CDR2 SYGVNS. V lost 2 bases, J lost 0 bases, and 16 bases lay in between. CDR3 size: 17 residues. CDR3 sequence: CASSEPSPRAPNYGYTF. The CDR3 DNA is TGTGCCAGCAGTGAACCCAGTCCGCGGGCCCCTAACTATGGCTACACCTTC.

V gene TRBV5-1 combines with J gene TRBJ2-3; D possibly corresponds to TRBD2 (5 bases). V was pared by 0 bases and J by 6 bases, with 14 bases between. Per the germline V gene, CDR1 is SGHRS and CDR2 is YFSETQ. This CDR3 has 15 residues. The CDR3 sequence: CASSLVARSSDTQYF. In DNA form, the CDR3 reads TGCGCCAGCAGCTTGGTAGCGCGGTCCTCGGATACGCAGTATTTT.

CDR3: CASSVAGGTYNEQFF. CDR3 DNA: TGTGCCAGCAGCGTAGCCGGGGGGACCTACAATGAGCAGTTCTTC. The genes are TRBV9 and TRBJ2-1; TRBD2 aligns across 7 bases. The germline V gene has CDR1 SGDLS and CDR2 YYNGEE. The CDR3 is made up of 15 amino acids. The trim removed 0 bases at V and 2 bases at J, leaving 2 bases unmatched.

The rearrangement joins TRBV5-1 to TRBJ2-2, with TRBD1 as a possible D gene (6 bases). Germline CDR1 reads SGHRS; CDR2 reads YFSETQ. Trimming removed 4 bases at V and 0 bases at J, with 10 bases between. The CDR3 runs 15 residues. The CDR3 spells CASSRDRPNTGELFF. The DNA of the CDR3 is TGCGCCAGCAGCCGTGACAGGCCGAACACCGGGGAGCTGTTTTTT.

The rearrangement links TRBV5-1 to TRBJ2-1, with D possibly being TRBD1 (5 bases). Trimming removed 7 bases at V and 9 bases at J, with 23 bases between. The CDR3 loop spans 15 amino acids. The germline gives CDR1 SGHRS, CDR2 YFSETQ. DNA of the CDR3: TGCGCCAGCTCGCAGGGAACCGCAAGAGATAGTGAGCAGTTCTTC. Amino acid sequence: CASSQGTARDSEQFF.

This chain joins TRBV25-1 and TRBJ1-2; D unresolved. CDR3 length: 12 residues. Deletions cut 6 bases from V and 5 bases from J, with 10 bases between. Germline loops: CDR1 MGHDK, CDR2 SYGVNS. CDR3 in DNA: TGTGCCAGCAGAGGCGGATCATATGGCTACACCTTC. This sequence encodes CASRGGSYGYTF.

This clone was detected only once. The chain employs TRBV4-2 and TRBJ2-3; TRBD2 is a possible D gene (5 bases). The germline gives CDR1 LGHNA, CDR2 YNFKEQ. The V end lost 0 bases, the J end lost 2 bases, and 9 bases lay between the germline ends. The CDR3 is made up of 15 amino acids. The CDR3 nucleotides read TGTGCCAGCAGCCAAGATGTCCGGGACACAGATACGCAGTATTTT. It encodes CASSQDVRDTDTQYF.

Only one count was recorded for this clone. This chain connects TRBV6-1 to TRBJ2-7; TRBD2 is a possible D gene (5 bases). The V end was cut by 4 bases, the J end by 5 bases, with 15 bases between. The CDR3 totals 14 residues. CDR1 is MNHNS and CDR2 is SASEGT in the germline V gene. The CDR3 reads CASSVPRSGDEQYF. The CDR3 DNA follows: TGTGCCAGCAGTGTACCTAGAAGCGGCGACGAGCAGTACTTC.

The rearrangement joins TRBV5-1 to TRBJ1-6, with 8 bases that match TRBD1. The trim removed 4 bases at V and 6 bases at J, leaving 6 bases unmatched. Germline V CDR1 and CDR2: SGHRS, YFSETQ. The CDR3 runs 15 residues. The CDR3 sequence: CASSHGQGRNSPLHF. CDR3 coding DNA: TGCGCCAGCAGCCATGGACAGGGCCGTAATTCACCCCTCCACTTT. Looking up the rest from reference TRBV5-1 and TRBJ1-6 gives the full variable domain: KAGVTQTPRYLIKTRGQQVTLSCSPISGHRSVSWYQQTPGQGLQFLFEYFSETQRNKGNFPGRFSGRQFSNSRSEMNVSTLELGDSALYLCASSHGQGRNSPLHFGNGTRLTVT.

The DNA for the CDR3 is TGCGCCAGCAGCCAAGAACGGGGTCCCGACACCGGGGAGCTGTTTTTT. Encoded protein: CASSQERGPDTGELFF. V usage is TRBV4-1 and J usage is TRBJ2-2; D is possibly TRBD2 (5 bases). The length of the CDR3 is 16 residues. Germline assignment: CDR1 MGHRA and CDR2 YSYEKL. V was shortened by 0 bases and J by 3 bases, with 11 bases between the two germline ends.

The chain recombines TRBV4-1 with TRBJ1-1, with 7 positions matching TRBD1. CDR1 and CDR2 from the germline V gene are MGHRA and YSYEKL. The V and J ends lost 3 bases and 0 bases, in that order; junction bases with no gene match: 10. This CDR3 comprises 17 residues. The CDR3 DNA sequence: TGCGCCAGCAGCCACCTGGGACAGTCAGCGATGAACACTGAAGCTTTCTTT. This gives the protein CASSHLGQSAMNTEAFF.

The chain uses TRBV6-1 and TRBJ2-5; D ambiguous. The V and J ends lost 5 bases and 6 bases respectively, with 10 bases between them. CDR1 and CDR2 from the germline V gene are MNHNS and SASEGT. The CDR3 runs 12 residues. The CDR3 sequence: CASSFARKTQYF. In DNA, the CDR3 is TGTGCCAGCAGTTTTGCGCGAAAGACCCAGTACTTC.

Only one count was recorded for this clone. The V call is TRBV9, the J call TRBJ2-7, with a tentative D call TRBD1 (6 bases). The germline V and J ends were trimmed by 4 bases and 3 bases, with 14 bases remaining between them. Germline V gene lookup returns CDR1 SGDLS and CDR2 YYNGEE. The CDR3 loop spans 14 amino acids. The CDR3 protein is CASSPILDSYEQYF. CDR3 nucleotides: TGTGCCAGCAGCCCCATACTGGACAGCTACGAGCAGTACTTC.